Sequencing of this T cell receptor (beta chain) was carried out in a study of human T cells and chemical hapten exposure. On the study more broadly: Alopecia areata, totalis or universalis affected patients who were mostly female. Mainly, slight library volume differences in the pool made TCR yields vary.

Specified treatment: therapeutic diphenylcyclopropenone sensitization with weekly scalp DPC. Comments on this clonotype: The antigen is undetermined.

CDR3 length equals 15 residues. From germline, CDR1 is MRHNA and CDR2 SNTAGT. The germline V and J ends were trimmed by 2 bases and 6 bases, with 13 bases remaining between them. Study-wide findings and caveats: Expanded TCR sets contained significantly more large CDR3 similarity clusters than controls.

Individual cDNA molecules had unique molecular identifiers attached to them by the library. TCRdb fed the reads into MiXCR, producing one record per CDR3 protein. The sample has a few thousand distinct CDR3 sequences; roughly 45% are singletons. This TCR came from an adult with alopecia areata. Some clones in this sample may be carry-over from other donors' samples. This table probably holds off-target reads from a library built for another chain. The material sequenced was whole blood, taken before DPC sensitization or 2, 6, or about 24 weeks after (not recorded which). V is TRBV6-4 and J is TRBJ2-2; D remains ambiguous. CDR3 DNA: TGTGCCAGCAGTGACCCGTCAAGTCTCTCCGGGGAGCTGTTTTTT. This gives the protein CASSDPSSLSGELFF.